Described below is a single TCR beta chain sequence and its context. This entry comes from a study of T cell changes during pregnancy in multiple sclerosis. Data came from immunoSEQ multiplex PCR; TCRdb stores just in-frame clones and leaves some out. Found here are about 17,000 clones, nearly 90% of them singletons; the top ten hold around 13%. Sequencing was performed on CD8+ T cells from peripheral blood mononuclear cells, taken after pregnancy. The receptor was derived from a female donor in good health, enrolled as a control in a pregnancy study.

Written as DNA, the CDR3 is TGTGCCAGTAGTATAGATCCGGCAGGGTACACTGAAGCTTTCTTT. Translated, it gives CASSIDPAGYTEAFF. The rearrangement links TRBV19 to TRBJ1-1, with D possibly matching TRBD1 (5 bases). Trimming removed 0 bases at V and 3 bases at J, with 11 bases between. The CDR3 contains 15 residues. Germline CDR1 LNHDA, CDR2 SQIVND (reference sequence).